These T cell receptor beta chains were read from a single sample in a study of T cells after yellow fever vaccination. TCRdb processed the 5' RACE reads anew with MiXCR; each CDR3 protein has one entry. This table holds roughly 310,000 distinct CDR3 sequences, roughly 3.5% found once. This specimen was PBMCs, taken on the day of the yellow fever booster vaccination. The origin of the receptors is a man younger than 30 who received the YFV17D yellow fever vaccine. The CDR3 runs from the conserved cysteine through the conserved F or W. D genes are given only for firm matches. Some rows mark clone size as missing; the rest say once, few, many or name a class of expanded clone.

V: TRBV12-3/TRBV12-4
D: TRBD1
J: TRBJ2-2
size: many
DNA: TGTGCCAGCAGGCCTGGGACAGGGGAAGCAAGGGAGCTGTTTTTT
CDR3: CASRPGTGEARELFF

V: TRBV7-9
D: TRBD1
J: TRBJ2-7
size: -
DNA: TGTGCCAGCAGCTTATCGACAGGGCTCGAGCAGTACTTC
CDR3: CASSLSTGLEQYF

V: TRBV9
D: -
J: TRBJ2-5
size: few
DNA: TGTGCCAGCGCCGGGGGGCTGGAAGAGACCCAGTACTTC
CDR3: CASAGGLEETQYF

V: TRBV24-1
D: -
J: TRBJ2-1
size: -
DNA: TGTGCCACCTGCGAGGGGGGTTTCAACTATGAGCAGTTCTTC
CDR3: CATCEGGFNYEQFF

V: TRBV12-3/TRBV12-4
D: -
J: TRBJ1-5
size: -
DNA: TGTGCCAGCAGTTTTGGGGGGCCCAACAATCAGCCCCAGCATTTT
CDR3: CASSFGGPNNQPQHF

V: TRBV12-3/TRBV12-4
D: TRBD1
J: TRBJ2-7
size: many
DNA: TGTGCCAGCAGTTTCCACCAGGACAGGGGCGGCGAGCAGTACTTC
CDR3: CASSFHQDRGGEQYF

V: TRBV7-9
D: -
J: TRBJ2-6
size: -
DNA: TGTGCCAGCACCCTTCGCGGGGCTGGGGCCAACGTCCTGACTTTC
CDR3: CASTLRGAGANVLTF

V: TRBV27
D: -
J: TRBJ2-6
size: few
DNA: TGTGCCAGCACTGAAAGGGCCCGTTTAACTGGGGCCAACGTCCTGACTTTC
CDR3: CASTERARLTGANVLTF

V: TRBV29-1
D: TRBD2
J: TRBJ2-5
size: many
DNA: TGCGGCGGGAGGGTAAAAGAGACCCAGTACTTC
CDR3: CGGRVKETQYF

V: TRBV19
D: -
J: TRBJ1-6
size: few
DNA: TGTGCCAGTAGTATAACAGGAAAGAGGGGCTCACCCCTCCACTTT
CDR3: CASSITGKRGSPLHF

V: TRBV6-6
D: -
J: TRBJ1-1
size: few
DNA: TGTGCCAGCAGTATACCTATGAACACTGAAGCTTTCTTT
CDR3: CASSIPMNTEAFF

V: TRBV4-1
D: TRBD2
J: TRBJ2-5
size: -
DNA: TGCGCCAGCAGCCAAAGGGGCGGGGGGGCCGAAGAGACCCAGTACTTC
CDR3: CASSQRGGGAEETQYF

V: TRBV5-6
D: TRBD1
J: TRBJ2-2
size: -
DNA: TGTGCCAGCAGACGTACAGGGGATCCTTTCACCGGGGAGCTGTTTTTT
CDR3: CASRRTGDPFTGELFF

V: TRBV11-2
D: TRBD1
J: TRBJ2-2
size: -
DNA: TGTGCCAGCAGCTTAGAACAGGGGGTGTACACCGGGGAGCTGTTTTTT
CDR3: CASSLEQGVYTGELFF

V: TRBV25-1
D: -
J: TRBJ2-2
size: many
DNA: TGTGCCAGCAGTGAACAGACCAACACCGGGGAGCTGTTTTTT
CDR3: CASSEQTNTGELFF

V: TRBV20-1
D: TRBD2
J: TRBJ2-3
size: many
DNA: TGCAGTGCTAGAGTCCAGCGGGGGGGTGGAGATACGCAGTATTTT
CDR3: CSARVQRGGGDTQYF

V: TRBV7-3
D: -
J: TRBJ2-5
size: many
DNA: TGTGCCAGCAGCTTATTACCCGAAGAGACCCAGTACTTC
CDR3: CASSLLPEETQYF

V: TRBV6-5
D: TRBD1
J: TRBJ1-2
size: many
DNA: TGTGCCAGCAGGACTATCGCAGGGGGCACTAACTATGGCTACACCTTC
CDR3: CASRTIAGGTNYGYTF

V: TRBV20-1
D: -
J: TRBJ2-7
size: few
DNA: TGCAGTGCTTCCCGCGCCACAGGGCCAGCGGAGCAGTACTTC
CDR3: CSASRATGPAEQYF

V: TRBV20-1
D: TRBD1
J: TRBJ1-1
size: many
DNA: TGCAGTACCCGGACAGGGGGGACTGAAGCTTTCTTT
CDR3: CSTRTGGTEAFF

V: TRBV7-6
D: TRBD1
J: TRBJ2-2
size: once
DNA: TGTGCCAGCAGCTTGAGGGACAGACGGGCCGGGGAGCTGTTTTTT
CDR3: CASSLRDRRAGELFF

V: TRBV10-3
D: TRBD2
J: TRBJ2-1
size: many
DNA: TGTGCCATCAAAGGACTAGCGGGGAATGAGCAGTTCTTC
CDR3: CAIKGLAGNEQFF

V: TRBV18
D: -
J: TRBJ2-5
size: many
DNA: TGTGCCAGCTCACCACCGATGGAGACCCAGTACTTC
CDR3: CASSPPMETQYF

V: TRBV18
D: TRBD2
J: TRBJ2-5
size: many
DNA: TGTGCCAGCTCACCACGGCCGGCCGGGACTAGCGGCGAAGAGACCCAGTACTTC
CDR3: CASSPRPAGTSGEETQYF

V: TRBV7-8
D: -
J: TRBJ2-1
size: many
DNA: TGTGCCAGTAGGTCCAGCTCCTACAATGAGCAGTTCTTC
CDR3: CASRSSSYNEQFF

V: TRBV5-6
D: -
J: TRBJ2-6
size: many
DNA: TGTGCCAGCAGGACTTTCTCTGGGGCCAACGTCCTGACTTTC
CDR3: CASRTFSGANVLTF

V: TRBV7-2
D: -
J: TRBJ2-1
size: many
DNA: TGTGCCAGCAGCTTCGGCTGGGGGCGGGACGGGGGTGAGCAGTTCTTC
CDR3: CASSFGWGRDGGEQFF

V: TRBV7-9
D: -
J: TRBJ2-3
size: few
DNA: TGTGCCAGCAGCCTAAAGGGGGGCGCATGGGGAACAGATACGCAGTATTTT
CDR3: CASSLKGGAWGTDTQYF

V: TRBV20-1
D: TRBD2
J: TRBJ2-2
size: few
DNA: TGCAGTGCTGCCGGACTAGCGTCGAACACCGGGGAGCTGTTTTTT
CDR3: CSAAGLASNTGELFF

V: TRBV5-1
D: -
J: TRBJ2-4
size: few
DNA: TGCGCCAGCAGCTTGGGTACGGGACTAGCCAAAAACATTCAGTACTTC
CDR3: CASSLGTGLAKNIQYF

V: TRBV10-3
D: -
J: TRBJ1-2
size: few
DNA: TGTGCCCTACAGTTACATAACAGGACACCTTCCAACTATGGCTACACCTTC
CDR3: CALQLHNRTPSNYGYTF

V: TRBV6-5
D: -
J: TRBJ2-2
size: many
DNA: TGTGCCAGCAGCCTCACAGGGACCGGGGAGCTGTTTTTT
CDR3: CASSLTGTGELFF

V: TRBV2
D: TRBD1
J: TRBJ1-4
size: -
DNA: TGTGCCAGCATCCCGACAGGGAAGGCTGAAAAACTGTTTTTT
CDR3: CASIPTGKAEKLFF

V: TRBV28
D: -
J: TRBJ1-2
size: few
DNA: TGTGCCAGCGGATTTTATGGCTACACCTTC
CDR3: CASGFYGYTF

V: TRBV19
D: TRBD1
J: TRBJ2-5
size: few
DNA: TGTGCCAGTAGTATTACCTCGGGACAGATTAGTCAAGAGACCCAGTACTTC
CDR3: CASSITSGQISQETQYF

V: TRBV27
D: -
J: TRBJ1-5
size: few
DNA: TGTGCCAGCAGTAAAGCTAGCAATCAGCCCCAGCATTTT
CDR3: CASSKASNQPQHF

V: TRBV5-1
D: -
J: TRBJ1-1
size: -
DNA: TGCGCCAGCAGCTTAGGCAGGGGTCATAGAGGGGAAGCTTTCTTT
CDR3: CASSLGRGHRGEAFF

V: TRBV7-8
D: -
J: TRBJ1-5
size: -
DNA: TGTGCCAGCAGCTTAGAACTCCTCAATCAGCCCCAGCATTTT
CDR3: CASSLELLNQPQHF

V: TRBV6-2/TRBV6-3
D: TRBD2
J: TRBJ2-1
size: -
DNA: TGTGCCAGCAGAACGAGCGGGGGGCCCAGAGAGCAGTTCTTC
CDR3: CASRTSGGPREQFF

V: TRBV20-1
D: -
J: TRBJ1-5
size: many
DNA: TGCAGTGCCCGGGGGCAGAACAATCAGCCCCAGCATTTT
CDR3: CSARGQNNQPQHF

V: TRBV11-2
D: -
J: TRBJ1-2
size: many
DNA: TGTGCCAGCAGCTTATACGGTCGTCGGGGCTATGGCTACACCTTC
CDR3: CASSLYGRRGYGYTF

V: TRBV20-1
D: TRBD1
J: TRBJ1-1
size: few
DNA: TGCAGTGCTAGGAGACAGGGAACGGAAGCTTTCTTT
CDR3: CSARRQGTEAFF

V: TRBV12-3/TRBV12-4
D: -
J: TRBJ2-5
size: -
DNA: TGTGCCAGCAGTCAGGGGCACCCCCAGTACTTC
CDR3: CASSQGHPQYF

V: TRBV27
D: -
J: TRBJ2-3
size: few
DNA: TGTGCCAGCAAACGCACAGATACGCAGTATTTT
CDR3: CASKRTDTQYF

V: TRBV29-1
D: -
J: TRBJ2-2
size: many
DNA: TGCAGCGTAACCGGGATCAGGGACCGAAACACCGGGGAGCTGTTTTTT
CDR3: CSVTGIRDRNTGELFF

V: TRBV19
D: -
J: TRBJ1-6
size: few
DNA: TGTGCCAGTAAGGAGGGGCAGCCCTATTCACCCCTCCACTTT
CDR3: CASKEGQPYSPLHF

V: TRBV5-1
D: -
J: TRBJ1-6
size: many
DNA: TGCGCCAGCAACGGGGATGACAATTCACCCCTCCACTTT
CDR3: CASNGDDNSPLHF

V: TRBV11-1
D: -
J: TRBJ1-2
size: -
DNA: TGTGCCAGCAGCGGGGAGACGAACTATGGCTACACCTTC
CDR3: CASSGETNYGYTF

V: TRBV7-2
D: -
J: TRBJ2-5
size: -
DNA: TGTGCCAGCAGACCGGGGTGGAGTGTTCGGGAGACCCAGTACTTC
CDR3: CASRPGWSVRETQYF

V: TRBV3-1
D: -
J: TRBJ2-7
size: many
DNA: TGTGCCAGCAGCCAGCACGGCGGGGTCTCCTACGAGCAGTACTTC
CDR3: CASSQHGGVSYEQYF

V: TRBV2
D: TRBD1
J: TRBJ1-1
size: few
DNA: TGTGCCAGCAGTGAGCCAGGGGGCACTGAAGCTTTCTTT
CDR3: CASSEPGGTEAFF

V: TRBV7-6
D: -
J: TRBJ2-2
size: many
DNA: TGTGCCAGCAGCTTAGCGGGACAAGGGGAGCTGTTTTTT
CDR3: CASSLAGQGELFF

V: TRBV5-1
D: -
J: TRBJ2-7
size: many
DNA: TGCGCCAGCAGCTTGGTAGGCAGGGCCTACGAGCAGTACTTC
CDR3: CASSLVGRAYEQYF